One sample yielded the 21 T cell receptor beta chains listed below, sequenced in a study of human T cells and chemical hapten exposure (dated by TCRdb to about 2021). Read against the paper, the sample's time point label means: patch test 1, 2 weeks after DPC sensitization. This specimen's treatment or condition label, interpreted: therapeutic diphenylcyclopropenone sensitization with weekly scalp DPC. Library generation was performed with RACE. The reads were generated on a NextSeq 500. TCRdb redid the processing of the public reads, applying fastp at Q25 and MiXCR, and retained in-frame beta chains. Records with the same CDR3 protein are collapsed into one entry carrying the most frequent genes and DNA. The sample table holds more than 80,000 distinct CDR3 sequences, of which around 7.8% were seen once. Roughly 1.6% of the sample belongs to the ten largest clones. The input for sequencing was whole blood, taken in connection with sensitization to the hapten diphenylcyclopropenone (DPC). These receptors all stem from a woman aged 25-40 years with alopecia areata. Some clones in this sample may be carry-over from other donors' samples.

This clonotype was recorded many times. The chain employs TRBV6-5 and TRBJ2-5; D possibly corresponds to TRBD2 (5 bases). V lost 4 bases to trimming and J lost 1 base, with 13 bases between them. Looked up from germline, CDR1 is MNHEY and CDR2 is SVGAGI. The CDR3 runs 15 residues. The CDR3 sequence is CASSFAGGPQETQYF. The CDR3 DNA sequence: TGTGCCAGCAGTTTCGCAGGAGGTCCCCAAGAGACCCAGTACTTC.

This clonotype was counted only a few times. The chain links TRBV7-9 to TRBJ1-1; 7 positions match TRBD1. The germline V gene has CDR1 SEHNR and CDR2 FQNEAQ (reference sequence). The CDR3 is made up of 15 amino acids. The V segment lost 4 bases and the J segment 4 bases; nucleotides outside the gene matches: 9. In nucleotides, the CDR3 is TGTGCCAGCAGCTCCACCGACAGGGCGGTCACTGAAGCTTTCTTT. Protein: CASSSTDRAVTEAFF.

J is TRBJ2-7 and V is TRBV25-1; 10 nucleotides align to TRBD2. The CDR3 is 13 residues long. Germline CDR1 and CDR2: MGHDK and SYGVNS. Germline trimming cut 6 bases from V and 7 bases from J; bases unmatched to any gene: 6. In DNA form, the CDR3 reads TGTGCCAGCAGCCTTAGCGGGGGGCAGGAGCAGTACTTC. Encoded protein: CASSLSGGQEQYF.

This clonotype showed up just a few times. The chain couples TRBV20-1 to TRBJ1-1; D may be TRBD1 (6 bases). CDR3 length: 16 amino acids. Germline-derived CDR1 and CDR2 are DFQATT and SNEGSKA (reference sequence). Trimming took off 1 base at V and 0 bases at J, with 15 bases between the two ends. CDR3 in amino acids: CSARVKRQVMNTEAFF. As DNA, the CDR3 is TGCAGTGCTAGAGTCAAAAGACAGGTGATGAACACTGAAGCTTTCTTT.

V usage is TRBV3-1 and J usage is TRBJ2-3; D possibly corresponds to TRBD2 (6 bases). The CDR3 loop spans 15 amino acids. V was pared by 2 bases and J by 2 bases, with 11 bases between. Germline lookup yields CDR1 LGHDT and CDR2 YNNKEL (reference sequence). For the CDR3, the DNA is TGTGCCAGCAGCCAAACTAGCCCCCACACAGATACGCAGTATTTT. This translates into CASSQTSPHTDTQYF.

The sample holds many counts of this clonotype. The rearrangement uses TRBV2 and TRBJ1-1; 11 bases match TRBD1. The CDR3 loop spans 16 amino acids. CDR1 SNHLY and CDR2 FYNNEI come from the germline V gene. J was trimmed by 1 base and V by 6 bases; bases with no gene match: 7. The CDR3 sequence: CASRLGDRGSNTEAFF. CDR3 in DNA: TGTGCCAGCAGACTGGGGGACAGGGGGTCGAACACTGAAGCTTTCTTT.

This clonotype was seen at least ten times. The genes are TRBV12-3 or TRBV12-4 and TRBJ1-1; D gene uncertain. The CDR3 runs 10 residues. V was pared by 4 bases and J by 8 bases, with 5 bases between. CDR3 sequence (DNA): TGTGCCAGCAGTTCAAGGGAAGCTTTCTTT. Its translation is CASSSREAFF.

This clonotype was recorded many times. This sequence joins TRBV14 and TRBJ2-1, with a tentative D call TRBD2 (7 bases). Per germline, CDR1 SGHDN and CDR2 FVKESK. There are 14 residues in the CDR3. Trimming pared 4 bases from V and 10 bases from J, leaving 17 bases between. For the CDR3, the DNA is TGTGCCAGCAGCCGGGGGGGCCTTTCTTACGAGCAGTTCTTC. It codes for CASSRGGLSYEQFF.

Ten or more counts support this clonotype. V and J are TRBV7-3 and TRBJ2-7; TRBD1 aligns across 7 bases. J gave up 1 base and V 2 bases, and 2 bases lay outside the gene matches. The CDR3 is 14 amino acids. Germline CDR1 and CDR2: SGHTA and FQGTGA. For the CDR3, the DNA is TGTGCCAGCAGCTTACGGGACAGTTCCTACGAGCAGTACTTC. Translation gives CASSLRDSSYEQYF. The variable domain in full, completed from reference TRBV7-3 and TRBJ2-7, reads GAGVSQTPSNKVTEKGKYVELRCDPISGHTALYWYRQSLGQGPEFLIYFQGTGAADDSGLPNDRFFAVRPEGSVSTLKIQRTERGDSAVYLCASSLRDSSYEQYFGPGTRLTVT.

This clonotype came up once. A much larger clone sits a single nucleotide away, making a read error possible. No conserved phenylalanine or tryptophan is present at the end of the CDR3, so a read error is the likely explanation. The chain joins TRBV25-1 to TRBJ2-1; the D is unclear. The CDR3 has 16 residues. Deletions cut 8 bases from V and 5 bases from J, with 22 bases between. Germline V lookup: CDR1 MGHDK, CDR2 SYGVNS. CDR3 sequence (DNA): TGTGCCAGCGAGGCCGATGGGGATCCCTTACACAATGAGCAGTTCCTC. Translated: CASEADGDPLHNEQFL.

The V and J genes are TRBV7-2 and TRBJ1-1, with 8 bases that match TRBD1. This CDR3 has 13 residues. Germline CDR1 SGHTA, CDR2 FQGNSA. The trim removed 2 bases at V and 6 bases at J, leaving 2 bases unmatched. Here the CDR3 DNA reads TGTGCCAGCAGCTTAACAGGGGGGCCTGAAGCTTTCTTT. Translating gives CASSLTGGPEAFF.

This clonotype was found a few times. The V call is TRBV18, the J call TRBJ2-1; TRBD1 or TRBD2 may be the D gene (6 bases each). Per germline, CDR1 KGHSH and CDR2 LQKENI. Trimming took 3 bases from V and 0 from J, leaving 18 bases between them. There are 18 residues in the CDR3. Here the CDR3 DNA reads TGTGCCAGCTCACCGAACCGCCCGGGGGCGAGCTCCTACAATGAGCAGTTCTTC. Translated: CASSPNRPGASSYNEQFF. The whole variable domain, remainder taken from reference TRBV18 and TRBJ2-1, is NAGVMQNPRHLVRRRGQEARLRCSPMKGHSHVYWYRQLPEEGLKFMVYLQKENIIDESGMPKERFSAEFPKEGPSILRIQQVVRGDSAAYFCASSPNRPGASSYNEQFFGPGTRLTVL.

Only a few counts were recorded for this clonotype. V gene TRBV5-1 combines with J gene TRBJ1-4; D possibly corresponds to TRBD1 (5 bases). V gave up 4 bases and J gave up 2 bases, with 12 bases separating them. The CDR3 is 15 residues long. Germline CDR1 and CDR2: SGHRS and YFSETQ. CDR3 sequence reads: CASSPTGVTNEKLFF. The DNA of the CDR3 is TGCGCCAGCAGCCCCACGGGGGTGACTAATGAAAAACTGTTTTTT. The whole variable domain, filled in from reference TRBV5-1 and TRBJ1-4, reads KAGVTQTPRYLIKTRGQQVTLSCSPISGHRSVSWYQQTPGQGLQFLFEYFSETQRNKGNFPGRFSGRQFSNSRSEMNVSTLELGDSALYLCASSPTGVTNEKLFFGSGTQLSVL.

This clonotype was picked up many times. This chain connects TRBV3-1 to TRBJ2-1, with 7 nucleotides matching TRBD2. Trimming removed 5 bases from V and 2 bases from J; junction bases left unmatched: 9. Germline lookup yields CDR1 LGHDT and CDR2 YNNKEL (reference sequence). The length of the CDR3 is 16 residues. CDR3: CASSSTRGDAYNEQFF. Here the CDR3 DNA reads TGTGCCAGCAGCTCAACCCGGGGGGACGCCTACAATGAGCAGTTCTTC.

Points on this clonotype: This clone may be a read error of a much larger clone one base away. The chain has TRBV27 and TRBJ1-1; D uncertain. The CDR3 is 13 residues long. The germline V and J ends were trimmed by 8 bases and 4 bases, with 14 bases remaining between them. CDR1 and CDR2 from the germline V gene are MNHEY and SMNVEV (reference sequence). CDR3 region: CASSASMSTEAFF. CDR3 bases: TGTGCCAGCTCCGCAAGCATGAGCACTGAAGCTTTCTTT.

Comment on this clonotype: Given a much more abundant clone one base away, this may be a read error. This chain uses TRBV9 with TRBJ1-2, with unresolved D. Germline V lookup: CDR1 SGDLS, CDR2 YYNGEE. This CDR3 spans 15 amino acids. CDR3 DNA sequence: TGTGCCAGCAGCGTAGCTATCACGGCTGGATATGGCTACGCCTTC. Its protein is CASSVAITAGYGYAF.

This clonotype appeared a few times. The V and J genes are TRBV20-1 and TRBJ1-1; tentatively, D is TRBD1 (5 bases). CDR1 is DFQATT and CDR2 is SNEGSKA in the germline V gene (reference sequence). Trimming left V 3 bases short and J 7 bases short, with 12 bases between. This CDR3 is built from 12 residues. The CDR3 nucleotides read TGCAGTGCTAGTTGGGGGGTAGTTGAAGCTTTCTTT. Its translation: CSASWGVVEAFF.

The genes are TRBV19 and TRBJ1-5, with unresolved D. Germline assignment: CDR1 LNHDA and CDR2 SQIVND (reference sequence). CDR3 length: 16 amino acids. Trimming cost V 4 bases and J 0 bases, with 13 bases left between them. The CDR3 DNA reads TGTGCCAGTAGTAAAATATCAGGAACTAGCAATCAGCCCCAGCATTTT. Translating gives CASSKISGTSNQPQHF.

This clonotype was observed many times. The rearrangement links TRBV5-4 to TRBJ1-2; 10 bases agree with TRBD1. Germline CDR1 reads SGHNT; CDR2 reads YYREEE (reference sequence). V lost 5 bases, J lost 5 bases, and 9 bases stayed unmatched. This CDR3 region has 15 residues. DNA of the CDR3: TGTGCCAGCAGAGTCGGACAGGGGGAATTGTATGGCTACACCTTC. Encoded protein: CASRVGQGELYGYTF.

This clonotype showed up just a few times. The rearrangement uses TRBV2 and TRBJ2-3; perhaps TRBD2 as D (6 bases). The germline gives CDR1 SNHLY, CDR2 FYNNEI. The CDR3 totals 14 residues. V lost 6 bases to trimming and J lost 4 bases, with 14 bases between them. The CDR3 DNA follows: TGTGCCAGCAGCGTGAGTCCGGGGGCAGATACGCAGTATTTT. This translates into CASSVSPGADTQYF.

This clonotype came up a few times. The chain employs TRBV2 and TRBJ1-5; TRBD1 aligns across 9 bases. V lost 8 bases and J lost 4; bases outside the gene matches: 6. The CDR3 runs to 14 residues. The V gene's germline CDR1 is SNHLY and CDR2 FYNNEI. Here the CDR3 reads CASQGQGGNQPQHF. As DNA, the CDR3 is TGTGCCAGCCAGGGACAGGGTGGAAATCAGCCCCAGCATTTT.